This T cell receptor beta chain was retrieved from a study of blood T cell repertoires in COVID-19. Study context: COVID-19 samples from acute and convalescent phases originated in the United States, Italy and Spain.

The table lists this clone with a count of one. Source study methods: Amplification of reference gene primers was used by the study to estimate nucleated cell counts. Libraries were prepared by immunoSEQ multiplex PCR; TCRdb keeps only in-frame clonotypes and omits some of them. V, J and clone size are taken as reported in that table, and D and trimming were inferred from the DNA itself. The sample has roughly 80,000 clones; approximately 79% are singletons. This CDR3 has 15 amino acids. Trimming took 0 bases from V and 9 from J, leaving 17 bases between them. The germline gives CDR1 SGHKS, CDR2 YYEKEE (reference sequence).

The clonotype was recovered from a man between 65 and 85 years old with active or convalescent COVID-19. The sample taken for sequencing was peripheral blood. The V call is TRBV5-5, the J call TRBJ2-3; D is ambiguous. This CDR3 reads CASSLDPSPQRTQYF. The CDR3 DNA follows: TGTGCCAGCAGCTTGGATCCCTCCCCCCAGCGAACGCAGTATTTT. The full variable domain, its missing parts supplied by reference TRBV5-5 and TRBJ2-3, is DAGVTQSPTHLIKTRGQQVTLRCSPISGHKSVSWYQQVLGQGPQFIFQYYEKEERGRGNFPDRFSARQFPNYSSELNVNALLLGDSALYLCASSLDPSPQRTQYFGPGTRLTVL.